Below are 17 T cell receptor beta chains sequenced from a single sample in a study of identical twins. TCRdb redid the calling of the 5' RACE reads with MiXCR, one entry per CDR3 protein. The table shows around 550,000 distinct CDR3 sequences, with 12% to 15% occurring only once. The same sample was also studied in work on yellow fever vaccine responses in identical twins.

Sequencing was done on a sample of CD4+ T cells sorted from blood. The receptor set was obtained from a woman under 30 in good health.

This clonotype was seen more than once but under ten times. The J gene is TRBJ2-2, the V gene TRBV20-1, with D perhaps TRBD1 (5 bases). The length of the CDR3 is 15 residues. Trimming took off 0 bases at V and 3 bases at J, with 11 bases between the two ends. CDR1 DFQATT and CDR2 SNEGSKA come from the germline V gene (reference sequence). The CDR3 DNA follows: TGCAGTGCTAGAGATCCAGGGAAAGACACCGGGGAGCTGTTTTTT. This gives the protein CSARDPGKDTGELFF.

This clonotype has more than one count but fewer than ten. V is TRBV6-1 and J is TRBJ2-5; 7 bases fit TRBD2. With 6 bases clipped from V and 0 bases from J, the junction kept 4 bases outside the gene matches. This CDR3 has 14 amino acids. CDR1 and CDR2 (germline): MNHNS, SASEGT. This CDR3 reads CASRRLADQETQYF. The CDR3 DNA reads as TGTGCCAGCAGGCGACTAGCCGACCAAGAGACCCAGTACTTC.

The V call is TRBV24-1, the J call TRBJ2-1; possible D gene TRBD1, 5 bases. Germline V CDR1 and CDR2: KGHDR, SFDVKD. There are 18 residues in the CDR3. The V end was cut by 2 bases, the J end by 6 bases, with 22 bases between. CDR3 sequence (DNA): TGTGCCACCAGTGATTCTACTCGGAGAAGGGGAATAACCAATGAGCAGTTCTTC. This codes for CATSDSTRRRGITNEQFF.

The chain is built from TRBV12-3 or TRBV12-4 and TRBJ2-3, with 7 bases fitting TRBD2. With V trimmed by 6 bases and J by 6 bases, 9 bases remained unmatched. The CDR3 has 14 residues. CDR3 loop: CASSRGTKQDTQYF. The DNA for the CDR3 is TGTGCCAGCAGCCGAGGGACTAAGCAGGATACGCAGTATTTT.

This clonotype was counted between two and nine times. The V call is TRBV5-1, the J call TRBJ2-3; no definite D call. Germline CDR1 is SGHRS and CDR2 is YFSETQ. Between the trimmed V and J ends, which lost 5 bases and 1 base, there was a span of 14 bases. The CDR3 extends over 15 amino acids. The CDR3 sequence is CASRPRKAGTDTQYF. CDR3 bases: TGCGCCAGCAGACCCCGCAAGGCGGGCACAGATACGCAGTATTTT.

Only a few counts were recorded for this clonotype. The chain links TRBV7-9 to TRBJ1-5, with D perhaps matching TRBD1 (5 bases). The CDR3 loop spans 13 amino acids. V was clipped by 2 bases and J by 5 bases, with 7 bases between them. Germline V gives CDR1 SEHNR, CDR2 FQNEAQ (reference sequence). CDR3 nucleotides: TGTGCCAGCAGCTTAAAAGGGGATCAGCCCCAGCATTTT. Translating it yields CASSLKGDQPQHF.

CDR3 loop: CSARVAGYSYEQYF. CDR3 nucleotide sequence: TGCAGTGCTAGGGTAGCGGGTTACTCCTACGAGCAGTACTTC. The J gene is TRBJ2-7, the V gene TRBV20-1; 7 positions match TRBD2. V dropped 3 bases and J dropped 0; count of bases not matched to a gene: 5. Germline V gives CDR1 DFQATT, CDR2 SNEGSKA (reference sequence). CDR3 length: 14 amino acids.

This rearrangement joins TRBV6-1 to TRBJ2-2; the match to TRBD1 covers 7 bases. Germline lookup yields CDR1 MNHNS and CDR2 SASEGT. The CDR3 has 18 residues. J gave up 7 bases and V 6 bases, and 20 bases lay outside the gene matches. In DNA, the CDR3 is TGTGCCAGCAGACGACGAAGGGGGTACGGACAGGAGGTCGGGGAGCTGTTTTTT. Amino acid sequence: CASRRRRGYGQEVGELFF.

This clonotype has only a few counts. The chain carries TRBV25-1 and TRBJ1-2; tentative D call: TRBD1 (6 bases). Germline-derived CDR1 and CDR2 are MGHDK and SYGVNS. Trimming removed 0 bases from V and 6 bases from J, with 14 bases in between. The CDR3 spans 15 residues. CDR3 amino acids: CASSEYGGRIHGYTF. The CDR3 bases are TGTGCCAGCAGTGAATATGGGGGCAGGATACATGGCTACACCTTC.

This clonotype was seen a few times. The chain carries TRBV6-1 and TRBJ2-2; D remains ambiguous. CDR3 length equals 14 residues. Trimming cost V 5 bases and J 3 bases, with 10 bases left between them. Germline V gene data show CDR1 as MNHNS and CDR2 as SASEGT. The DNA for the CDR3 is TGTGCCAGCAGTCCAAGAGCCTACACCGGGGAGCTGTTTTTT. Translated: CASSPRAYTGELFF.

This clonotype was recorded a few times. The chain recombines TRBV7-2 with TRBJ2-3; 7 bases line up with TRBD2. This CDR3 is 16 amino acids long. V was pared by 0 bases and J by 3 bases, with 6 bases of the junction left unmatched. The germline V gene encodes CDR1 SGHTA and CDR2 FQGNSA. CDR3 nucleotide sequence: TGTGCCAGCAGCTTAGCGGGGCTAGCGGTTACAGATACGCAGTATTTT. The encoded protein is CASSLAGLAVTDTQYF.

This chain connects TRBV19 to TRBJ2-3, with D possibly matching TRBD1 (6 bases). The V gene lost 3 bases and the J gene lost 3 bases, with 10 bases spanning the gap. This CDR3 has 14 amino acids. Germline CDR1 reads LNHDA; CDR2 reads SQIVND (reference sequence). DNA for the CDR3: TGTGCCAGTAGTATCCAGGGGTGGACAGATACGCAGTATTTT. This encodes CASSIQGWTDTQYF.

The J gene is TRBJ1-5, the V gene TRBV12-3 or TRBV12-4; D gene uncertain. Trimming removed 2 bases from V and 3 bases from J, with 5 bases in between. This CDR3 is built from 13 residues. The CDR3 is CASSLIDNQPQHF. The DNA of the CDR3 is TGTGCCAGCAGTTTAATTGACAATCAGCCCCAGCATTTT.

This clonotype was counted a few times. This chain joins TRBV29-1 and TRBJ2-3; D remains ambiguous. The CDR3 is made up of 12 amino acids. CDR1 is SQVTM and CDR2 is ANQGSEA in the germline V gene. V shed 3 bases and J shed 6 bases, with 10 bases lying between them. The CDR3 DNA is TGCAGCGTTGATGTCCTAGGGGATACGCAGTATTTT. It encodes CSVDVLGDTQYF.

This clonotype was observed a handful of times. V gene TRBV29-1 combines with J gene TRBJ1-2; 7 nucleotides align to TRBD1. Trimming at V came to 3 bases and at J to 0 bases, leaving 4 bases not matched to a gene. Per germline, CDR1 SQVTM and CDR2 ANQGSEA. This CDR3 has 14 residues. CDR3 loop: CSVDLQGANYGYTF. The CDR3 DNA sequence: TGCAGCGTTGATCTCCAGGGGGCTAACTATGGCTACACCTTC.

This clonotype was picked up a small number of times. The V and J genes are TRBV7-9 and TRBJ2-5; D is perhaps TRBD2 (5 bases). Germline CDR1 is SEHNR and CDR2 is FQNEAQ (reference sequence). This CDR3 is built from 14 residues. Trimming cost V 5 bases and J 2 bases, with 12 bases left between them. The CDR3 protein is CASSPSGIQETQYF. The CDR3 region has the DNA TGTGCCAGCAGCCCGTCCGGGATTCAAGAGACCCAGTACTTC.

This clonotype was picked up a small number of times. The V call is TRBV27, the J call TRBJ1-1; no reliable D call. CDR1 is MNHEY and CDR2 is SMNVEV in the germline V gene (reference sequence). The CDR3 consists of 14 residues. Trimming stripped 3 bases from V and 2 bases from J, with 10 bases between. The CDR3 DNA reads as TGTGCCAGCAGTTTTTCATTCGGTAACACTGAAGCTTTCTTT. Its protein product is CASSFSFGNTEAFF.